Below, 31 T cell receptor beta chains from the same sample are listed, as sequenced in a study of cytomegalovirus exposure and HLA in healthy donors. Using immunoSEQ multiplex PCR, the repertoire was profiled, and TCRdb retains in-frame clones only, with some absent. The sample records around 250,000 clones, around 91% being singletons. Sequenced sample: PBMCs. These receptors were taken from a woman in her late teens or twenties in good health and CMV-seronegative.

This clone was seen just once. The chain uses TRBV2 and TRBJ2-6; perhaps TRBD2 as D (6 bases). This CDR3 has 17 amino acids. V was clipped by 2 bases and J by 4 bases, with 15 bases between them. Germline V lookup: CDR1 SNHLY, CDR2 FYNNEI. The chain's CDR3 is CASSERRGSLGANVLTF. In DNA, the CDR3 is TGTGCCAGCAGTGAACGGCGGGGATCATTAGGGGCCAACGTCCTGACTTTC.

This clone was detected only once. The rearrangement uses TRBV5-5 and TRBJ1-2, with 7 bases that match TRBD1. The CDR3 has 15 residues. V gave up 4 bases and J gave up 0 bases; unmatched junction bases: 6. CDR1 and CDR2 from the germline V gene are SGHKS and YYEKEE (reference sequence). This CDR3 reads CASSLRDRSNYGYTF. The CDR3 coding sequence is TGTGCCAGCAGCCTCCGGGACAGATCTAACTATGGCTACACCTTC.

This chain uses TRBV28 with TRBJ2-3; 13 nucleotides line up with TRBD2. The V and J ends lost 5 bases and 1 base, in that order; junction bases with no gene match: 18. Per germline, CDR1 MDHEN and CDR2 SYDVKM. The CDR3 has 21 residues. CDR3 DNA: TGTGCCAGCAGTGAACGACCGGGACTAGCGGGAACCCGGGGCGGCACAGATACGCAGTATTTT. Translated: CASSERPGLAGTRGGTDTQYF. The full variable domain, rest sourced from reference TRBV28 and TRBJ2-3, is DVKVTQSSRYLVKRTGEKVFLECVQDMDHENMFWYRQDPGLGLRLIYFSYDVKMKEKGDIPEGYSVSREKKERFSLILESASTNQTSMYLCASSERPGLAGTRGGTDTQYFGPGTRLTVL.

V gene TRBV19 combines with J gene TRBJ2-4; 15 nucleotides align to TRBD2. TRBJ2-5 matches the DNA end more closely, so the J call is doubtful. This CDR3 contains 14 residues. In germline, CDR1 is LNHDA, CDR2 SQIVND (reference sequence). The CDR3 DNA sequence: TGTGCCAGTAGCCCGGGACTAGCGGGGGGGACCCAGTACTTC. Amino acid sequence: CASSPGLAGGTQYF.

The genes are TRBV6-5 and TRBJ2-3; 12 positions match TRBD2. The CDR3 has 16 residues. Germline trimming cut 3 bases from V and 1 base from J; bases unmatched to any gene: 2. Germline V lookup: CDR1 MNHEY, CDR2 SVGAGI. The CDR3 reads CASSYSSGGGTDTQYF. The CDR3 DNA is TGTGCCAGCAGTTATTCTAGCGGGGGGGGCACAGATACGCAGTATTTT.

The chain joins TRBV5-4 to TRBJ1-2; 8 bases fit TRBD1. The CDR3 has 13 amino acids. Germline V gene data show CDR1 as SGHNT and CDR2 as YYREEE (reference sequence). After removal of 4 bases from V and 7 bases from J, the junction contained 6 bases not matched to a gene. The CDR3 protein is CASSPSDRVGYTF. CDR3 bases: TGTGCCAGCAGCCCCTCGGACAGGGTTGGCTACACCTTC.

The gene calls are TRBV5-1 and TRBJ2-7; 8 nucleotides match TRBD2. Germline V gene data show CDR1 as SGHRS and CDR2 as YFSETQ. With 3 bases clipped from V and 4 bases from J, the junction kept 6 bases outside the gene matches. The CDR3 runs 14 residues. The chain's CDR3 is CASSSREGSYEQYF. Here the CDR3 DNA reads TGCGCCAGCAGCTCCCGGGAGGGGTCTTACGAGCAGTACTTC.

J is TRBJ2-2 and V is TRBV6-5, with 10 bases identical to TRBD1. The V and J ends lost 7 bases and 5 bases, in that order; junction bases with no gene match: 7. The germline gives CDR1 MNHEY, CDR2 SVGAGI. The CDR3 runs to 15 residues. The CDR3 nucleotides are TGTGCCAGCAAGAGGACAGGGGGAAGTACCGGGGAGCTGTTTTTT. Protein: CASKRTGGSTGELFF.

The chain has TRBV28 and TRBJ2-5; D is perhaps TRBD2 (6 bases). This CDR3 spans 14 amino acids. Trimming removed 6 bases at V and 0 bases at J, with 11 bases between. Germline V gene lookup returns CDR1 MDHEN and CDR2 SYDVKM. The CDR3 loop reads CASSRTTDQETQYF. CDR3 DNA: TGTGCCAGCAGCCGGACTACAGACCAAGAGACCCAGTACTTC.

The chain's CDR3 is CASRNGPGLFTDTQYF. CDR3 sequence (DNA): TGTGCCAGCAGGAACGGGCCAGGGTTGTTCACAGATACGCAGTATTTT. The rearrangement joins TRBV7-9 to TRBJ2-3; weak D call: TRBD1 (5 bases). Germline-derived CDR1 and CDR2 are SEHNR and FQNEAQ (reference sequence). This CDR3 spans 16 amino acids. V was clipped by 6 bases and J by 2 bases, with 18 bases between them. The variable domain in full, with the rest retrieved from reference TRBV7-9 and TRBJ2-3, is DTGVSQNPRHKITKRGQNVTFRCDPISEHNRLYWYRQTLGQGPEFLTYFQNEAQLEKSRLLSDRFSAERPKGSFSTLEIQRTEQGDSAMYLCASRNGPGLFTDTQYFGPGTRLTVL.

The chain carries TRBV28 and TRBJ1-5, with 12 positions matching TRBD1. J lost 7 bases, V lost 2 bases, and 6 bases had no gene match. The germline V gene has CDR1 MDHEN and CDR2 SYDVKM. The CDR3 spans 16 residues. CDR3 sequence reads: CASSLGDRGRGQPQHF. In DNA, the CDR3 is TGTGCCAGCAGTTTAGGGGACAGGGGGCGCGGCCAGCCCCAGCATTTT.

The genes are TRBV7-3 and TRBJ1-1; D call uncertain. Germline lookup yields CDR1 SGHTA and CDR2 FQGTGA. The CDR3 covers 14 residues. V gave up 5 bases and J gave up 4 bases, with 14 bases separating them. CDR3 protein: CASSQEGQSTEAFF. DNA of the CDR3: TGTGCCAGCAGCCAGGAAGGCCAGTCCACTGAAGCTTTCTTT. The full variable domain, with the rest looked up from reference TRBV7-3 and TRBJ1-1, is GAGVSQTPSNKVTEKGKYVELRCDPISGHTALYWYRQSLGQGPEFLIYFQGTGAADDSGLPNDRFFAVRPEGSVSTLKIQRTERGDSAVYLCASSQEGQSTEAFFGQGTRLTVV.

Only a few counts were recorded for this clone. V gene TRBV10-1 combines with J gene TRBJ2-7; 8 nucleotides align to TRBD2. This CDR3 region has 16 residues. Per germline, CDR1 WNHNN and CDR2 SYGVQD (reference sequence). Unmatched junction bases numbered 5, after V lost 0 bases and J lost 1 base. The CDR3 reads CASSESEAGGSYEQYF. DNA of the CDR3: TGCGCCAGCAGTGAGTCGGAGGCGGGGGGATCCTACGAGCAGTACTTC.

This chain joins TRBV5-8 and TRBJ1-2; 7 bases match TRBD1. Germline V lookup: CDR1 SGHTS, CDR2 YDEGEE. This CDR3 has 15 amino acids. J was trimmed by 4 bases and V by 4 bases; bases with no gene match: 10. CDR3 sequence (DNA): TGTGCCAGCAGCGTAAAGGGACAGACCCTCTATGGCTACACCTTC. Amino acids: CASSVKGQTLYGYTF.

This chain connects TRBV7-2 to TRBJ2-5; 8 bases are a match to TRBD1. Germline V lookup: CDR1 SGHTA, CDR2 FQGNSA. This CDR3 contains 15 residues. Trimming at V came to 0 bases and at J to 4 bases, leaving 4 bases not matched to a gene. CDR3 loop: CASSLAVQGVETQYF. CDR3 in DNA: TGTGCCAGCAGCTTAGCCGTACAGGGGGTAGAGACCCAGTACTTC. The full variable domain, in which reference TRBV7-2 and TRBJ2-5 provide the parts outside the CDR3, is GAGVSQSPSNKVTEKGKDVELRCDPISGHTALYWYRQSLGQGLEFLIYFQGNSAPDKSGLPSDRFSAERTGGSVSTLTIQRTQQEDSAVYLCASSLAVQGVETQYFGPGTRLLVL.

This clone was seen only a few times. This chain connects TRBV5-5 to TRBJ2-7; 7 nucleotides align to TRBD1. The V gene's germline CDR1 is SGHKS and CDR2 YYEKEE (reference sequence). J lost 5 bases, V lost 1 base, and 0 bases had no gene match. CDR3 length: 12 amino acids. DNA of the CDR3: TGTGCCAGCAGCTTGACAGGGGACGAGCAGTACGTC. This codes for CASSLTGDEQYV.

V and J are TRBV2 and TRBJ2-7; TRBD1 matches at 9 bases. There are 15 residues in the CDR3. Unmatched junction bases numbered 7, after V lost 6 bases and J lost 1 base. Germline CDR1 SNHLY, CDR2 FYNNEI. Written as DNA, the CDR3 is TGTGCCAGCAGGACCGTGGGGACAGGGTCCTACGAGCAGTACTTC. Translated, it gives CASRTVGTGSYEQYF.

CDR3 DNA sequence: TGTGCCAGCAGTGAAGGGCAGGGTTTTAACGTTCAAGAGACCCAGTACTTC. It specifies CASSEGQGFNVQETQYF. V usage is TRBV2 and J usage is TRBJ2-5, with a tentative D call TRBD1 (5 bases). Germline CDR1 reads SNHLY; CDR2 reads FYNNEI. The CDR3 is 17 amino acids. The V end was cut by 1 base, the J end by 2 bases, with 17 bases between.

The chain employs TRBV6-1 and TRBJ2-5; 9 bases are a match to TRBD2. CDR3 length: 13 amino acids. Germline V lookup: CDR1 MNHNS, CDR2 SASEGT. The J segment lost 2 bases and the V segment lost 9 bases, leaving 4 bases of the junction unmatched. CDR3: CASLGLAQETQYF. The CDR3 bases are TGTGCCAGTCTTGGACTAGCGCAAGAGACCCAGTACTTC.

In the case of this clone: Mismatch with germline at one junction end may stem from a read error. This rearrangement joins TRBV2 to TRBJ1-2, with D possibly being TRBD1 (6 bases). The CDR3 extends over 14 amino acids. Germline V gene lookup returns CDR1 SNHLY and CDR2 FYNNEI. CDR3 in amino acids: CATSRQVSHYGYTF. Written as DNA, the CDR3 is TGTGCCACCAGTCGACAGGTTTCTCATTATGGCTACACCTTC.

The gene calls are TRBV2 and TRBJ2-1; D is undetermined. The CDR3 is made up of 15 amino acids. The germline V and J ends were trimmed by 4 bases and 0 bases, with 10 bases remaining between them. Per the germline V gene, CDR1 is SNHLY and CDR2 is FYNNEI. The CDR3 loop is CASSGRPSSYNEQFF. CDR3 DNA sequence: TGTGCCAGCAGTGGACGCCCTAGCTCCTACAATGAGCAGTTCTTC. Variable domain in full (rest from reference TRBV2 and TRBJ2-1): EPEVTQTPSHQVTQMGQEVILRCVPISNHLYFYWYRQILGQKVEFLVSFYNNEISEKSEIFDDQFSVERPDGSNFTLKIRSTKLEDSAMYFCASSGRPSSYNEQFFGPGTRLTVL.

The chain carries TRBV6-1 and TRBJ2-1, with TRBD2 matching 9 bases. J lost 5 bases, V lost 1 base, and 3 bases had no gene match. The CDR3 spans 15 residues. Germline V gene sequence: CDR1 MNHNS, CDR2 SASEGT. The chain's CDR3 is CASSEGTSDNNEQFF. CDR3 coding DNA: TGTGCCAGCAGTGAAGGGACTAGCGATAACAATGAGCAGTTCTTC.

The rearrangement joins TRBV4-3 to TRBJ2-7, with TRBD2 matching over 7 bases. Germline-derived CDR1 and CDR2 are LGHNA and YSLEER. V shed 1 base, J shed 1 base, and the junction held 7 bases outside the gene matches. This CDR3 has 16 residues. CDR3 amino acids: CASSQVARGRSYEQYF. The CDR3 DNA reads TGCGCCAGCAGCCAAGTGGCGCGGGGGAGGTCCTACGAGCAGTACTTC.

This chain links TRBV6-4 with TRBJ2-1, with 11 positions matching TRBD2. V was clipped by 2 bases and J by 3 bases; unmatched bases: 3. The CDR3 length is 16 residues. Germline V gene lookup returns CDR1 MRHNA and CDR2 SNTAGT. CDR3: CASSDGSGGDYNEQFF. DNA of the CDR3: TGTGCCAGCAGTGACGGTAGCGGGGGGGACTACAATGAGCAGTTCTTC.

The count of this clone is one. V and J are TRBV19 and TRBJ1-5; the match to TRBD1 covers 7 bases. Germline lookup yields CDR1 LNHDA and CDR2 SQIVND (reference sequence). V was pared by 4 bases and J by 5 bases, with 14 bases of the junction left unmatched. This CDR3 region has 17 residues. As DNA, the CDR3 is TGTGCCAGTAGTACAGGGGGTGAGAGCGCTAGGCATCAGCCCCAGCATTTT. Translating gives CASSTGGESARHQPQHF.

The chain is built from TRBV6-5 and TRBJ2-7; D is unresolved. Germline V gives CDR1 MNHEY, CDR2 SVGAGI. The CDR3 covers 13 residues. The CDR3 loop is CASSVDSSSEQYV. The CDR3 nucleotides are TGTGCCAGCAGTGTAGACTCCTCCTCCGAGCAGTACGTC.

The rearrangement joins TRBV5-1 to TRBJ1-1, with D maybe TRBD1 (5 bases). CDR1 and CDR2 from the germline V gene are SGHRS and YFSETQ. The CDR3 length is 15 residues. V lost 0 bases and J 6 bases, leaving 15 bases between the germline ends. This chain's CDR3 is CASSLAVGATSEAFF. The CDR3 nucleotides are TGCGCCAGCAGCTTGGCCGTAGGGGCCACTTCTGAAGCTTTCTTT. The full variable domain, with the rest looked up from reference TRBV5-1 and TRBJ1-1, is KAGVTQTPRYLIKTRGQQVTLSCSPISGHRSVSWYQQTPGQGLQFLFEYFSETQRNKGNFPGRFSGRQFSNSRSEMNVSTLELGDSALYLCASSLAVGATSEAFFGQGTRLTVV.

The chain joins TRBV4-1 to TRBJ1-1; the match to TRBD1 covers 7 bases. This CDR3 region has 14 residues. The V gene's germline CDR1 is MGHRA and CDR2 YSYEKL. The V gene end was trimmed by 1 base and the J gene end by 4 bases; junction bases not matched to a gene: 3. The CDR3 loop is CASSQVAGGTEAFF. CDR3 coding DNA: TGCGCCAGCAGCCAAGTTGCAGGGGGCACTGAAGCTTTCTTT.

The sample holds a few counts of this clone. This sequence joins TRBV5-6 and TRBJ2-5; 9 bases align to TRBD2. The CDR3 totals 16 residues. Germline V gene data show CDR1 as SGHDT and CDR2 as YYEEEE. Trimming cost V 3 bases and J 0 bases; bases outside gene matches: 6. The DNA of the CDR3 is TGTGCCAGCAGCTACAGCGGGGGGCCCTACCAAGAGACCCAGTACTTC. Translating it yields CASSYSGGPYQETQYF.

The gene calls are TRBV5-4 and TRBJ1-3; 8 bases line up with TRBD1. The CDR3 runs to 14 residues. Germline trimming cut 3 bases from V and 4 bases from J; bases unmatched to any gene: 3. From germline, CDR1 is SGHNT and CDR2 YYREEE (reference sequence). In nucleotides, the CDR3 is TGTGCCAGCAGCTCCAGGGGGCCAGGAAACACCATATATTTT. This codes for CASSSRGPGNTIYF.

The chain couples TRBV28 to TRBJ1-5, with 11 bases aligning to TRBD1. Germline lookup yields CDR1 MDHEN and CDR2 SYDVKM. Trimming took 7 bases from V and 2 from J; bases not matched to a gene: 10. This CDR3 is built from 17 residues. The CDR3 protein is CASNSGQGAVGNQPQHF. The CDR3 nucleotides are TGTGCCAGCAACTCAGGACAGGGGGCAGTTGGCAATCAGCCCCAGCATTTT. Full variable domain (rest looked up from reference TRBV28 and TRBJ1-5): DVKVTQSSRYLVKRTGEKVFLECVQDMDHENMFWYRQDPGLGLRLIYFSYDVKMKEKGDIPEGYSVSREKKERFSLILESASTNQTSMYLCASNSGQGAVGNQPQHFGDGTRLSIL.